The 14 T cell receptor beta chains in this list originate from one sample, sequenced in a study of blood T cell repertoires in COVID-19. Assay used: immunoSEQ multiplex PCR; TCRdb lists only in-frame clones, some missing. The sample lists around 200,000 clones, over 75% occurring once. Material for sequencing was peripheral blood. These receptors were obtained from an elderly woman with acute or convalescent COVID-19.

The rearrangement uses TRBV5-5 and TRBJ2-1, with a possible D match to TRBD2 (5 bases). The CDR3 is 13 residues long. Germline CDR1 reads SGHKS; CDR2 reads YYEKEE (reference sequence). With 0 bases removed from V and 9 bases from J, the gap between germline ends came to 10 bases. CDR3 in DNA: TGTGCCAGCAGCTTGGTAAGGGAGTCTGAGCAGTTCTTC. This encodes CASSLVRESEQFF.

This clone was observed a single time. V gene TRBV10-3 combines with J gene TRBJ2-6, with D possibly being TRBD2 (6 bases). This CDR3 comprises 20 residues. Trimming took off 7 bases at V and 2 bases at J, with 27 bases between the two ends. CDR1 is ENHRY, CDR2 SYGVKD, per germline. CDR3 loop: CAINSRGIDGERAGANVLTF. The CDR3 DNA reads TGTGCCATCAACTCGCGCGGGATAGACGGTGAGAGGGCTGGGGCCAACGTCCTGACTTTC.

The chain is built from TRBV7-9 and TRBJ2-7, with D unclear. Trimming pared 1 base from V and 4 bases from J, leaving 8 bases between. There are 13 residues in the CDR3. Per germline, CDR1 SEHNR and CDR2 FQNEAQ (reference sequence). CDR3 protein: CASSLGPKYEQYF. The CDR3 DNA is TGTGCCAGCAGCTTAGGGCCGAAATACGAGCAGTACTTC.

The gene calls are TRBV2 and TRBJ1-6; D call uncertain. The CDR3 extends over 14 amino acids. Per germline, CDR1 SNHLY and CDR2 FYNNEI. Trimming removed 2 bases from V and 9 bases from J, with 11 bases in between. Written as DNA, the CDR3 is TGTGCCAGCAGTGAAATGACTTATGGTTCACCCCTCCACTTT. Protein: CASSEMTYGSPLHF.

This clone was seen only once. CDR3 sequence: CASSPLTGNYGYTF. The CDR3 nucleotides are TGTGCCAGCAGCCCCCTCACAGGAAACTATGGCTACACCTTC. V and J are TRBV7-2 and TRBJ1-2; tentatively, D is TRBD1 (5 bases). This CDR3 has 14 amino acids. The V end lost 5 bases, the J end lost 2 bases, and 12 bases lay between the germline ends. From germline, CDR1 is SGHTA and CDR2 FQGNSA. Based on the CDR3 plus reference TRBV7-2 and TRBJ1-2, the full variable domain is GAGVSQSPSNKVTEKGKDVELRCDPISGHTALYWYRQSLGQGLEFLIYFQGNSAPDKSGLPSDRFSAERTGGSVSTLTIQRTQQEDSAVYLCASSPLTGNYGYTFGSGTRLTVV.

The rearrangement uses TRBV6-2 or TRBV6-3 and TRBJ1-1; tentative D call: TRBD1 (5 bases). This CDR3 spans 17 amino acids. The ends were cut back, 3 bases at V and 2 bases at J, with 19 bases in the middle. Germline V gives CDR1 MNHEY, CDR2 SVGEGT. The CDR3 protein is CASSYLPMAGGNTEAFF. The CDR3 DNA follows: TGTGCCAGCAGTTATCTACCAATGGCGGGGGGAAACACTGAAGCTTTCTTT.

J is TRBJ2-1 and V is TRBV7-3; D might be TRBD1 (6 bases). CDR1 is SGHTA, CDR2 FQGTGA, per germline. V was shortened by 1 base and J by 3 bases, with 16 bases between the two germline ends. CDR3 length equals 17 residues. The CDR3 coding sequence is TGTGCCAGCAGCTTAAATGGCCCGGGACATCACTACAATGAGCAGTTCTTC. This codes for CASSLNGPGHHYNEQFF.

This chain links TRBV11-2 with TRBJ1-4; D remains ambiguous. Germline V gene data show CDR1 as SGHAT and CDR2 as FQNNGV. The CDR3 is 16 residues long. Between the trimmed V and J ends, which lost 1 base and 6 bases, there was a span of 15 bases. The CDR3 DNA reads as TGTGCCAGCAGCTTAGTCGGGTGGCTTGGAGATGAAAAACTGTTTTTT. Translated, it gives CASSLVGWLGDEKLFF.

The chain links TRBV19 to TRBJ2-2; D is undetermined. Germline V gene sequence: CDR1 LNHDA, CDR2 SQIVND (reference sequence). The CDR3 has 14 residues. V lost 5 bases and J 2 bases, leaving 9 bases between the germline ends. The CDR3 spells CASSLLINTGELFF. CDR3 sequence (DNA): TGTGCCAGTAGTCTACTCATCAACACCGGGGAGCTGTTTTTT. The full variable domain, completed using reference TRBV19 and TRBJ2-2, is DGGITQSPKYLFRKEGQNVTLSCEQNLNHDAMYWYRQDPGQGLRLIYYSQIVNDFQKGDIAEGYSVSREKKESFPLTVTSAQKNPTAFYLCASSLLINTGELFFGEGSRLTVL.

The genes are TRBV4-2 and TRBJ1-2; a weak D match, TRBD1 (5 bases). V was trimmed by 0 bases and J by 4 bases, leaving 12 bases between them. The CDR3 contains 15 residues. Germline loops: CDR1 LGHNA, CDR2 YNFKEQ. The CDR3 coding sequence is TGTGCCAGCAGCCAAGATCGGGGGGGTGCCTATGGCTACACCTTC. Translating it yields CASSQDRGGAYGYTF.

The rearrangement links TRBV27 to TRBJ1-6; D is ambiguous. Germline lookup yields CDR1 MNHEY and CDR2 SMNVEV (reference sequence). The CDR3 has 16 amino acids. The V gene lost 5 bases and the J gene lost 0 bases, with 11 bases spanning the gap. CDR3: CASSKVSSSYNSPLHF. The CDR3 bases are TGTGCCAGCAGTAAGGTCTCTAGCTCCTATAATTCACCCCTCCACTTT.

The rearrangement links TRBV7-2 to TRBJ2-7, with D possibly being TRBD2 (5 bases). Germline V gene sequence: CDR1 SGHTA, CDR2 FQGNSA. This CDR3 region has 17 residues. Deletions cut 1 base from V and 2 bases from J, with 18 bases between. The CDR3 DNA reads TGTGCCAGCAGCTTAGAGTATGGGCTATCGGGGACCTACGAGCAGTACTTC. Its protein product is CASSLEYGLSGTYEQYF.

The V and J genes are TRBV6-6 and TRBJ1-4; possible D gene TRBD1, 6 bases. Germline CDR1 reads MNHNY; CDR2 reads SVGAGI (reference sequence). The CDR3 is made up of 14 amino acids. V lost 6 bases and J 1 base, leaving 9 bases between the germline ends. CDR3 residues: CASRKQGTNEKLFF. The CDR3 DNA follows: TGTGCCAGCAGGAAACAGGGAACTAATGAAAAACTGTTTTTT.

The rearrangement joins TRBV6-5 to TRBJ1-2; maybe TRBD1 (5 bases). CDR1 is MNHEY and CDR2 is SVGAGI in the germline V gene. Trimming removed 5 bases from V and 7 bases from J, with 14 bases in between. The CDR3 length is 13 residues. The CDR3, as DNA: TGTGCCAGCAGTCCCACAGGATCTCGTGGCTACACCTTC. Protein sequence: CASSPTGSRGYTF.